This T cell receptor beta chain was observed in a study of blood T cells in healthy people across ages. Regarding the study as a whole: Age showed a roughly linear inverse relationship with TCR beta diversity per million T cells.

V shed 1 base and J shed 4 bases, with 16 bases lying between them. CDR1 SQVTM and CDR2 ANQGSEA come from the germline V gene. The CDR3 is 15 residues long. Together with a sample-barcoded 5' primer, a J-beta primer mix was included in a second PCR lasting roughly 6 to 12 cycles. TCRdb reprocessed the 5' RACE reads via MiXCR and lists one record per CDR3 protein. The sample carries 980,000 or so distinct CDR3 sequences, around 46% recorded once. There are many counts of this clonotype. Its antigen is not identified. V is TRBV29-1 and J is TRBJ1-2, with D perhaps TRBD1 (5 bases). Source material: blood. This sequence originates from a man aged 25-40 years in good health. The CDR3 DNA is TGCAGCGTTGAAGTTCCGACAGCCTCACCCTATGGCTACACCTTC. It specifies CSVEVPTASPYGYTF.